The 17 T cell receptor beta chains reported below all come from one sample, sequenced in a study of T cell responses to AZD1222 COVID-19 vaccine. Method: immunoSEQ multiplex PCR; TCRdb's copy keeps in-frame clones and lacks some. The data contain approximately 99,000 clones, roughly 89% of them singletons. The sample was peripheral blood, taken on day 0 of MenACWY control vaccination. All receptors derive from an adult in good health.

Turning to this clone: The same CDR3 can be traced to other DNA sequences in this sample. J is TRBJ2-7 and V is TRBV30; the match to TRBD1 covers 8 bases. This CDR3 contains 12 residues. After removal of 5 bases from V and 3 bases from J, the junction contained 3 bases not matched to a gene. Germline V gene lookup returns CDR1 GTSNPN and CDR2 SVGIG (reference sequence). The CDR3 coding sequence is TGTGCCTGGGGGACAGGAGTCTACGAGCAGTACTTC. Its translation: CAWGTGVYEQYF.

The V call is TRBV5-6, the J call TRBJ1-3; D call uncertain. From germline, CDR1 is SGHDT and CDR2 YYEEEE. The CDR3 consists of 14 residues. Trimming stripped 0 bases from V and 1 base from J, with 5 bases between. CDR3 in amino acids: CASSLGNSGNTIYF. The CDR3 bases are TGTGCCAGCAGCTTGGGGAATTCTGGAAACACCATATATTTT. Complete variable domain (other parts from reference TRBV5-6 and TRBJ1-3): DAGVTQSPTHLIKTRGQQVTLRCSPKSGHDTVSWYQQALGQGPQFIFQYYEEEERQRGNFPDRFSGHQFPNYSSELNVNALLLGDSALYLCASSLGNSGNTIYFGEGSWLTVV.

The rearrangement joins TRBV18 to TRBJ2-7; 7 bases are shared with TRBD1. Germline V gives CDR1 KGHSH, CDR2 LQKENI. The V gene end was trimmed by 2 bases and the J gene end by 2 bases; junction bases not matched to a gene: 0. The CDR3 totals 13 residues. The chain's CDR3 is CASSPRGPYEQYF. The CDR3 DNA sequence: TGTGCCAGCTCACCAAGGGGGCCCTACGAGCAGTACTTC.

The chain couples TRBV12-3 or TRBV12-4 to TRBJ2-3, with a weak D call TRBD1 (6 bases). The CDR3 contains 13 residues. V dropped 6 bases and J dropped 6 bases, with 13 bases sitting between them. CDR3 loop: CASSQTGEDTQYF. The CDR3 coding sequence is TGTGCCAGCAGCCAGACAGGAGAGGATACGCAGTATTTT.

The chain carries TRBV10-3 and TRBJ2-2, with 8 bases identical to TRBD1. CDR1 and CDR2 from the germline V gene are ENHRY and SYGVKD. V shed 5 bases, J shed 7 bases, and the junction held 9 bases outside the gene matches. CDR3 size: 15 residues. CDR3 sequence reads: CAISPVRGRSGELFF. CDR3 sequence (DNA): TGTGCCATCAGTCCTGTCAGGGGGCGTAGCGGGGAGCTGTTTTTT.

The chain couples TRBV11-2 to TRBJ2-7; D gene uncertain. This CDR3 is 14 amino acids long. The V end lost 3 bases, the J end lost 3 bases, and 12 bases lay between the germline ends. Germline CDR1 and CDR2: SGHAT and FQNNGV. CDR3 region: CASSFGLGNYEQYF. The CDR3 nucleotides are TGTGCCAGCAGCTTCGGATTGGGAAACTACGAGCAGTACTTC.

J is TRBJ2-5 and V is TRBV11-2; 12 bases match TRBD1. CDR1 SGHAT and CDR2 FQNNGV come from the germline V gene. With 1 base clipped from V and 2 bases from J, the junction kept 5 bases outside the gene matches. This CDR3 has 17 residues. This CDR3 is CASSLVRDRGPQETQYF. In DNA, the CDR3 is TGTGCCAGCAGCTTAGTCCGGGACAGGGGGCCTCAAGAGACCCAGTACTTC.

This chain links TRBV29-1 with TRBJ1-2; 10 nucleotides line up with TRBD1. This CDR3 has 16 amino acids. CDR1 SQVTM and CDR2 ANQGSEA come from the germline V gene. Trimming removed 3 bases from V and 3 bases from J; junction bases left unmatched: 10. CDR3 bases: TGCAGCGTTGACCCTATGACAGGGGGCCCGGACTATGGCTACACCTTC. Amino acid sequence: CSVDPMTGGPDYGYTF. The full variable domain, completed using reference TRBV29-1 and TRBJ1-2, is SAVISQKPSRDICQRGTSLTIQCQVDSQVTMMFWYRQQPGQSLTLIATANQGSEATYESGFVIDKFPISRPNLTFSTLTVSNMSPEDSSIYLCSVDPMTGGPDYGYTFGSGTRLTVV.

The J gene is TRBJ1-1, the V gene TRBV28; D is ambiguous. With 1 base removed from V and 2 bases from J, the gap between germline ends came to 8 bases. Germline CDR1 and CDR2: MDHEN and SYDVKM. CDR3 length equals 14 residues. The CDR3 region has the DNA TGTGCCAGCAGTTTATACGGCGGCAACACTGAAGCTTTCTTT. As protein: CASSLYGGNTEAFF.

CDR3 sequence: CATQIAGNTIYF. DNA for the CDR3: TGTGCCACTCAGATAGCCGGAAACACCATATATTTT. The chain has TRBV10-3 and TRBJ1-3, with D unclear. CDR1 is ENHRY, CDR2 SYGVKD, per germline. The CDR3 consists of 12 residues. The V and J ends lost 10 bases and 4 bases respectively, with 11 bases between them.

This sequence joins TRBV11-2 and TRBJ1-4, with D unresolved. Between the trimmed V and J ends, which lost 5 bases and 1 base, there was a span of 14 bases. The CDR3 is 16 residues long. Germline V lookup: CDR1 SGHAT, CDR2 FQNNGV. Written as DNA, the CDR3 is TGTGCCAGCAGCCCTGAGTACAGCGAAACTAATGAAAAACTGTTTTTT. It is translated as CASSPEYSETNEKLFF.

The CDR3 region is CASSRGFSGGKNIQYF. The CDR3 DNA is TGTGCCAGCAGCCGTGGCTTCTCGGGGGGCAAAAACATTCAGTACTTC. The V and J genes are TRBV3-1 (or the pseudogene TRBV3-2) and TRBJ2-4; TRBD2 aligns across 7 bases. J gave up 3 bases and V 4 bases, and 9 bases lay outside the gene matches. Looked up from germline, CDR1 is LGHDT and CDR2 is YNNKEL (reference sequence). This CDR3 spans 16 amino acids.

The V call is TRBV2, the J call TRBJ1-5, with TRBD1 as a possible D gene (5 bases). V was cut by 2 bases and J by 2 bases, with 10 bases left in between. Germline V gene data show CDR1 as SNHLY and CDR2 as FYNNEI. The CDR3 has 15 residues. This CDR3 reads CASSEWGYGNQPQHF. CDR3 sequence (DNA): TGTGCCAGCAGTGAATGGGGGTACGGCAATCAGCCCCAGCATTTT.

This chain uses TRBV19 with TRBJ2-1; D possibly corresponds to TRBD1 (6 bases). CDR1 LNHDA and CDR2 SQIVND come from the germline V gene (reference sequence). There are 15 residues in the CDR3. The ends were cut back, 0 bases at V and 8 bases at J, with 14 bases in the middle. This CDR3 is CASSIDSRGADEQFF. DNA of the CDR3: TGTGCCAGTAGTATAGATAGCAGGGGTGCGGATGAGCAGTTCTTC.

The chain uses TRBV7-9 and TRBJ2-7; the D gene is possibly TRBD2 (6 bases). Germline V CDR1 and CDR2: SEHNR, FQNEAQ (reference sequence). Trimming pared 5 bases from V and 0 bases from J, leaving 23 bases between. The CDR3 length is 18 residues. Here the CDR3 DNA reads TGTGCCAGCAGCCGACATCGAGGGGTATTGGGACTCTCCTACGAGCAGTACTTC. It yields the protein CASSRHRGVLGLSYEQYF.

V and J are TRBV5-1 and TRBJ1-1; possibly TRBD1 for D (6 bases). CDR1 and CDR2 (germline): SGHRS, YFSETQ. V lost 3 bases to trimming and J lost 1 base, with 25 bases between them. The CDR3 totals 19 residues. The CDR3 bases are TGCGCCAGCAGCTCCCTCACAGGGCGTCAGGCCGAACGGAACACTGAAGCTTTCTTT. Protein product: CASSSLTGRQAERNTEAFF.

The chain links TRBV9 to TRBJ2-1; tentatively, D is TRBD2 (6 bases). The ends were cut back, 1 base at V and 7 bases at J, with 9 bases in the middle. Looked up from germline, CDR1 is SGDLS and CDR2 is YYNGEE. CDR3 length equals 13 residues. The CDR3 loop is CASSVPSANEQFF. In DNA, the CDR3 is TGTGCCAGCAGCGTACCTAGCGCGAATGAGCAGTTCTTC.